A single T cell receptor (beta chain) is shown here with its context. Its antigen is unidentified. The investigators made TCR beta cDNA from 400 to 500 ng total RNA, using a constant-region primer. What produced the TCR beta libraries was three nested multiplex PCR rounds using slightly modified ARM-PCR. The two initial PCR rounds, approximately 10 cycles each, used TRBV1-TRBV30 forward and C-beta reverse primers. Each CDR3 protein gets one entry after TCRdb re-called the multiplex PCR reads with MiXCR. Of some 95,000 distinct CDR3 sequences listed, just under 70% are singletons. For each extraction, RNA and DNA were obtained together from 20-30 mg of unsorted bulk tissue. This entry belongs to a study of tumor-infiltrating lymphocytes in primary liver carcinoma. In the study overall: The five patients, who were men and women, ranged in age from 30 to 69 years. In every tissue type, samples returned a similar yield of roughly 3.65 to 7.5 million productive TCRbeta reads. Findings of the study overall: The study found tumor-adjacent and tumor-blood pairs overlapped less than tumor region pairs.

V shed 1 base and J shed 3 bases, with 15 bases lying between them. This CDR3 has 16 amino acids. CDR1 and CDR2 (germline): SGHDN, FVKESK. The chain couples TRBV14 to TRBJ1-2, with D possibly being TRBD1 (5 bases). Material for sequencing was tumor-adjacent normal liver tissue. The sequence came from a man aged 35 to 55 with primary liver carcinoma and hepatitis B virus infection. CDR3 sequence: CASSQAPVRGDYGYTF. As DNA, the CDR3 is TGTGCCAGCAGCCAAGCCCCCGTGAGGGGCGACTATGGCTACACCTTC.